Listed here are 21 T cell receptor beta chains from one sample, sequenced in a study of CD8 T cells in ankylosing spondylitis (dated by TCRdb to the late 2010s). Library preparation used 5' RACE. The data were produced on an Illumina HiSeq 2500. TCRdb reworked the public reads: Q25 trimming with fastp, MiXCR clone assembly, productive beta chains retained. Each record represents a unique CDR3 protein, reported with the most common genes and DNA among its rows. Present in this sample are 250,000 to 400,000 distinct CDR3 sequences, around 10% of which were seen just once. The top ten clones comprise 9.1% of the sample. The sequenced sample consisted of blood, either unsorted or a sorted T cell fraction (not recorded which). Receptors were obtained from a female donor with ankylosing spondylitis or in good health (not recorded which).

The rearrangement uses TRBV7-3 and TRBJ2-1; 8 bases line up with TRBD1. This CDR3 has 15 amino acids. J gave up 3 bases and V 3 bases, and 4 bases lay outside the gene matches. Germline V gene lookup returns CDR1 SGHTA and CDR2 FQGTGA. DNA of the CDR3: TGTGCCAGCAGCTTTATTGGACAGGGCTACAATGAGCAGTTCTTC. Translated: CASSFIGQGYNEQFF. The variable domain in full, completed from reference TRBV7-3 and TRBJ2-1, reads GAGVSQTPSNKVTEKGKYVELRCDPISGHTALYWYRQSLGQGPEFLIYFQGTGAADDSGLPNDRFFAVRPEGSVSTLKIQRTERGDSAVYLCASSFIGQGYNEQFFGPGTRLTVL.

This clonotype was counted ten times or more. The V call is TRBV14, the J call TRBJ2-5, with D tentatively TRBD2 (5 bases). Per germline, CDR1 SGHDN and CDR2 FVKESK. V was pared by 4 bases and J by 0 bases, with 9 bases between. The CDR3 is 14 residues long. Here the CDR3 reads CASSPERYQETQYF. In nucleotides, the CDR3 is TGTGCCAGCAGCCCCGAGCGGTACCAAGAGACCCAGTACTTC.

This clonotype was detected only a few times. The chain employs TRBV24-1 and TRBJ2-1, with TRBD1 matching 7 bases. Germline V gene sequence: CDR1 KGHDR, CDR2 SFDVKD. V lost 12 bases and J lost 0; bases outside the gene matches: 7. This CDR3 region has 14 residues. CDR3 sequence (DNA): TGTGCCCCTCAGGGGGTGAGCTCCTACAATGAGCAGTTCTTC. It codes for CAPQGVSSYNEQFF.

This clonotype was seen repeatedly, ten times or more. V usage is TRBV15 and J usage is TRBJ2-5; D unresolved. There are 13 residues in the CDR3. Germline CDR1 and CDR2: LNHNV and YYDKDF (reference sequence). Deletions cut 3 bases from V and 0 bases from J, with 5 bases between. The CDR3 DNA reads TGTGCCACCAGCAGTAGTTACCAAGAGACCCAGTACTTC. It codes for CATSSSYQETQYF.

The gene calls are TRBV28 and TRBJ1-1, with D uncertain. V lost 6 bases to trimming and J lost 7 bases, with 12 bases between them. Germline V gene lookup returns CDR1 MDHEN and CDR2 SYDVKM. The CDR3 contains 12 residues. The chain's CDR3 is CASRTQDGEAFF. CDR3 DNA sequence: TGTGCCAGCAGAACCCAGGACGGTGAAGCTTTCTTT. The whole variable domain, filled in from reference TRBV28 and TRBJ1-1, reads DVKVTQSSRYLVKRTGEKVFLECVQDMDHENMFWYRQDPGLGLRLIYFSYDVKMKEKGDIPEGYSVSREKKERFSLILESASTNQTSMYLCASRTQDGEAFFGQGTRLTVV.

This chain links TRBV2 with TRBJ2-3; D remains unclear. The V end was cut by 10 bases, the J end by 13 bases, with 15 bases between. CDR3 length: 10 residues. The germline V gene encodes CDR1 SNHLY and CDR2 FYNNEI. This chain's CDR3 is CATADRVEYF. CDR3 DNA sequence: TGTGCCACCGCGGACCGGGTCGAGTATTTT.

The V call is TRBV2, the J call TRBJ2-3; the match to TRBD2 covers 9 bases. Germline CDR1 SNHLY, CDR2 FYNNEI. This CDR3 comprises 15 residues. Losses at the gene ends were 8 bases for V and 4 bases for J; bases not matched to a gene: 10. CDR3 bases: TGTGCCAGCGAGTCATCGGGACTAGCTTCAGATACGCAGTATTTT. Its translation: CASESSGLASDTQYF.

In this sample, this clonotype turned up many times. This chain connects TRBV7-9 to TRBJ1-1; D ambiguous. The CDR3 loop spans 16 amino acids. V shed 1 base and J shed 0 bases, with 12 bases lying between them. Germline CDR1 SEHNR, CDR2 FQNEAQ (reference sequence). The CDR3 bases are TGTGCCAGCAGCTTAGGGCGGTTACAGCTGAACACTGAAGCTTTCTTT. This codes for CASSLGRLQLNTEAFF.

This clonotype was counted at least ten times. This sequence joins TRBV12-3 or TRBV12-4 and TRBJ2-2; possible D gene TRBD1, 5 bases. This CDR3 has 13 residues. Trimming took off 3 bases at V and 6 bases at J, with 8 bases between the two ends. The CDR3 sequence: CASSLKTAGELFF. For the CDR3, the DNA is TGTGCCAGCAGTTTGAAGACAGCCGGGGAGCTGTTTTTT.

This clonotype was seen at least ten times. The J gene is TRBJ2-7, the V gene TRBV20-1, with 7 bases matching TRBD2. V trimming: 3 bases; J trimming: 2 bases; junction bases outside the gene matches: 7. This CDR3 contains 14 residues. Germline assignment: CDR1 DFQATT and CDR2 SNEGSKA (reference sequence). The CDR3 protein is CSASSGRAAYEQYF. As DNA, the CDR3 is TGCAGTGCTAGTTCGGGGAGGGCAGCCTACGAGCAGTACTTC.

This chain links TRBV20-1 with TRBJ1-1; no clear D gene. The germline V gene encodes CDR1 DFQATT and CDR2 SNEGSKA (reference sequence). Trimming stripped 5 bases from V and 1 base from J, with 8 bases between. The CDR3 is made up of 12 amino acids. Here the CDR3 DNA reads TGCAGTGCTGGCAGTACGAACACTGAAGCTTTCTTT. Amino acid sequence: CSAGSTNTEAFF.

A word on this clonotype: One end of the junction does not line up with germline, which may come from a read error. The rearrangement links TRBV29-1 to TRBJ1-1; a possible D gene is TRBD1 (5 bases). The CDR3 consists of 12 residues. Germline CDR1 reads SQVTM; CDR2 reads ANQGSEA. Here the CDR3 DNA reads TGCAGCGTTATGGGACTACGCCCTGAAGCATTCTTT. It yields the protein CSVMGLRPEAFF. Drawing the rest from reference TRBV29-1 and TRBJ1-1, the complete variable domain is SAVISQKPSRDICQRGTSLTIQCQVDSQVTMMFWYRQQPGQSLTLIATANQGSEATYESGFVIDKFPISRPNLTFSTLTVSNMSPEDSSIYLCSVMGLRPEAFFGQGTRLTVV.

This clonotype was counted only a few times. The J gene is TRBJ1-2, the V gene TRBV18, with D maybe TRBD1 (5 bases). This CDR3 is built from 17 residues. Germline V gene lookup returns CDR1 KGHSH and CDR2 LQKENI. The V end was cut by 4 bases, the J end by 6 bases, with 24 bases between. CDR3 nucleotides: TGTGCCAGCTCACTACGAGTAGACAGAATTCCTATAGATGGCTACACCTTC. The encoded protein is CASSLRVDRIPIDGYTF.

This clonotype was counted at least ten times. The chain is built from TRBV27 and TRBJ2-6, with D hard to call. Germline CDR1 is MNHEY and CDR2 is SMNVEV (reference sequence). The V gene lost 5 bases and the J gene lost 1 base, with 18 bases spanning the gap. CDR3 size: 18 residues. CDR3: CASSPRRSTLSGANVLTF. Here the CDR3 DNA reads TGTGCCAGCAGTCCCCGACGTAGTACTCTTTCTGGGGCCAACGTCCTGACTTTC.

In regard to this clonotype: This could be a read error, since a much larger clone is one nucleotide away. The chain joins TRBV7-3 to TRBJ2-3, with 9 bases that match TRBD2. Losses at the gene ends were 2 bases for V and 2 bases for J; bases not matched to a gene: 14. The CDR3 spans 19 residues. The germline CDR1 and CDR2 sequences are SGHTA and FQGTGA. CDR3 nucleotides: TGTGCCAGCAGCTTAGGTCCGACGAGTAGCGGGGGTTTCACAGATACGCAGTATTTT. Protein: CASSLGPTSSGGFTDTQYF.

This clonotype came up a few times. V and J are TRBV30 and TRBJ1-1; D is undetermined. CDR3 length: 14 amino acids. Trimming cost V 4 bases and J 0 bases, with 12 bases left between them. Germline CDR1 is GTSNPN and CDR2 is SVGIG (reference sequence). The CDR3 protein is CAWTLDTLNTEAFF. CDR3 DNA sequence: TGTGCCTGGACCCTAGACACGTTGAACACTGAAGCTTTCTTT.

This clonotype was seen many times. This rearrangement joins TRBV6-5 to TRBJ2-7, with TRBD1 identical over 8 bases. Trimming removed 1 base from V and 3 bases from J; junction bases left unmatched: 2. The CDR3 contains 14 residues. CDR1 is MNHEY, CDR2 SVGAGI, per germline. The DNA for the CDR3 is TGTGCCAGCAGTTACTTCGGACAGGGCTACGAGCAGTACTTC. Protein sequence: CASSYFGQGYEQYF.

This clonotype was counted at least ten times. The chain links TRBV5-1 to TRBJ1-1; 8 bases agree with TRBD1. Germline CDR1 is SGHRS and CDR2 is YFSETQ. The CDR3 contains 15 residues. Trimming removed 0 bases from V and 4 bases from J; junction bases left unmatched: 5. CDR3 coding DNA: TGCGCCAGCAGCTTGGGCGACAGGGGAGGCACTGAAGCTTTCTTT. Its translation is CASSLGDRGGTEAFF.

The table lists this clonotype with many counts. This chain links TRBV10-3 with TRBJ1-5; 7 nucleotides align to TRBD1. There are 14 residues in the CDR3. The ends lost 6 bases at V and 4 bases at J; junction bases unmatched: 6. Germline lookup yields CDR1 ENHRY and CDR2 SYGVKD. CDR3 DNA: TGTGCCATCAGCTGGACAGGTACGAATCAGCCCCAGCATTTT. Its protein is CAISWTGTNQPQHF.

This clonotype turned up a few times. The chain employs TRBV15 and TRBJ1-1; D gene ambiguous. V lost 0 bases and J lost 3, with 5 bases in between. The CDR3 extends over 13 amino acids. The V gene's germline CDR1 is LNHNV and CDR2 YYDKDF (reference sequence). As DNA, the CDR3 is TGTGCCACCAGCAGAGAGGGGTACACTGAAGCTTTCTTT. It translates to CATSREGYTEAFF.

This clonotype was found a few times. The rearrangement uses TRBV4-1 and TRBJ1-3; possibly TRBD1 for D (5 bases). The CDR3 covers 16 residues. V lost 1 base and J lost 0, with 10 bases in between. Germline V gene data show CDR1 as MGHRA and CDR2 as YSYEKL. The CDR3: CASSQVGGDSGNTIYF. The CDR3 DNA sequence: TGCGCCAGCAGCCAAGTTGGGGGAGACTCTGGAAACACCATATATTTT.